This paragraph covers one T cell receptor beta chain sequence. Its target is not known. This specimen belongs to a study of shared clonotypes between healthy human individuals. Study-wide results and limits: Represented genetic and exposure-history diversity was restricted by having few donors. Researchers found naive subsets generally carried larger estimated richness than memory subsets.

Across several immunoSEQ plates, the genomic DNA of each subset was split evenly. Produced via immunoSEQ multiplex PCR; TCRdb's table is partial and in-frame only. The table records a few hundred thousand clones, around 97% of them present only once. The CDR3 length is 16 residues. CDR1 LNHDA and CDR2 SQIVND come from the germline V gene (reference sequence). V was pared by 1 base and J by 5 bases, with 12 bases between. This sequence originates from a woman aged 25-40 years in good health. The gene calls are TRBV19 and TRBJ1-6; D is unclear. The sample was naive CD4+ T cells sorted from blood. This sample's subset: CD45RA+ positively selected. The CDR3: CASSIGPEADNSPLHF. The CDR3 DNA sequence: TGTGCCAGTAGTATAGGACCGGAAGCTGATAATTCACCCCTCCACTTT.